These 16 T cell receptor beta chains originate from one sample sequenced in a study of graft-versus-host responses after intestinal transplantation. The data were produced by immunoSEQ multiplex PCR, yet TCRdb's version contains in-frame clones alone and is incomplete. The sample holds about 120,000 clones, just under 95% seen once. These receptors' targets are unknown. Specimen: unstimulated CD4+ T cells sorted from spleen or lymph node cells, collected before intestinal transplant. The receptor set was obtained from a human donor who received an intestinal transplant.

The CDR3 DNA sequence: TGTGCCAGCAGAGGGACTAGCCCCTACGAGCAGTACTTC. It is translated as CASRGTSPYEQYF. This chain links TRBV9 with TRBJ2-7; 9 bases line up with TRBD2. This CDR3 contains 13 residues. The V segment lost 5 bases and the J segment 2 bases; nucleotides outside the gene matches: 2. The germline V gene encodes CDR1 SGDLS and CDR2 YYNGEE.

The rearrangement joins TRBV5-1 to TRBJ1-6; 7 bases align to TRBD1. After removal of 5 bases from V and 7 bases from J, the junction contained 9 bases not matched to a gene. The germline gives CDR1 SGHRS, CDR2 YFSETQ. The CDR3 sequence is 15 residues long. CDR3 loop: CASSSSGTENSPLHF. The CDR3 DNA reads as TGCGCCAGCAGTTCCTCCGGGACAGAAAATTCACCCCTCCACTTT.

In its sample, this clone was seen once. The V call is TRBV6-6, the J call TRBJ2-1; D is undetermined. The V end was cut by 1 base, the J end by 6 bases, with 4 bases between. Germline V gene data show CDR1 as MNHNY and CDR2 as SVGAGI (reference sequence). This CDR3 contains 12 residues. DNA for the CDR3: TGTGCCAGCAGTTACTTGACCAATGAGCAGTTCTTC. Its protein product is CASSYLTNEQFF.

The chain links TRBV5-1 to TRBJ1-1, with a weak D call TRBD1 (6 bases). The V and J ends lost 3 bases and 0 bases respectively, with 21 bases between them. This CDR3 is built from 18 residues. Germline-derived CDR1 and CDR2 are SGHRS and YFSETQ. CDR3 in DNA: TGCGCCAGCAGCTCTCAACTGATCCAGGGGTACATGAACACTGAAGCTTTCTTT. This gives the protein CASSSQLIQGYMNTEAFF.

The DNA of the CDR3 is TGTGCCAGCTCACTTATAGGGCCGGATAGCTCCTACAATGAGCAGTTCTTC. Translation: CASSLIGPDSSYNEQFF. V gene TRBV18 combines with J gene TRBJ2-1; no reliable D call. The CDR3 is made up of 17 amino acids. V was clipped by 4 bases and J by 0 bases, with 16 bases between them. Germline V gene data show CDR1 as KGHSH and CDR2 as LQKENI.

This clone was detected a few times. CDR3 sequence (DNA): TGCGCCAGCAGCTTCGACGGGTACAATCAGCCCCAGCATTTT. As protein: CASSFDGYNQPQHF. This chain joins TRBV5-1 and TRBJ1-5; D gene uncertain. The CDR3 sequence is 14 residues long. The germline V gene encodes CDR1 SGHRS and CDR2 YFSETQ. V was cut by 2 bases and J by 3 bases, with 9 bases left in between.

The chain links TRBV10-3 to TRBJ2-7, with D unresolved. V gave up 2 bases and J gave up 3 bases, with 8 bases separating them. Germline CDR1 reads ENHRY; CDR2 reads SYGVKD. The CDR3 runs 13 residues. CDR3 coding DNA: TGTGCCATCAGTGAGGGGCTAGGCTACGAGCAGTACTTC. This gives the protein CAISEGLGYEQYF.

This sequence joins TRBV10-1 and TRBJ2-7, with D perhaps assigned TRBD1 or TRBD2 (5 bases each). CDR1 WNHNN and CDR2 SYGVQD come from the germline V gene (reference sequence). Trimming took 0 bases from V and 6 from J, leaving 15 bases between them. This CDR3 has 15 residues. The CDR3 DNA follows: TGCGCCAGCAGTGAGTCGAGGGGTCTCCCCTCCGAGCAGTACTTC. It specifies CASSESRGLPSEQYF.

V is TRBV27 and J is TRBJ2-7, with 7 bases that match TRBD2. V lost 6 bases, J lost 2 bases, and 19 bases stayed unmatched. Germline V lookup: CDR1 MNHEY, CDR2 SMNVEV (reference sequence). The CDR3 has 18 amino acids. CDR3 sequence reads: CASSRPPSASGPTYEQYF. DNA of the CDR3: TGTGCCAGCAGCCGACCCCCCTCGGCTAGCGGACCAACCTACGAGCAGTACTTC.

This clone has just one count. V and J are TRBV12-5 and TRBJ1-5; D may be TRBD1 (5 bases). The germline V and J ends were trimmed by 8 bases and 1 base, with 9 bases remaining between them. The CDR3 has 13 residues. Germline CDR1 and CDR2: LGHNT and FRNRAP. Here the CDR3 DNA reads TGTGCTAGTCGCTGGGACAGCAATCAGCCCCAGCATTTT. This encodes CASRWDSNQPQHF.

The V call is TRBV25-1, the J call TRBJ1-3; D ambiguous. Per the germline V gene, CDR1 is MGHDK and CDR2 is SYGVNS. V was pared by 6 bases and J by 0 bases, with 12 bases between. The CDR3 has 15 amino acids. Here the CDR3 reads CASSESKSSGNTIYF. In DNA, the CDR3 is TGTGCCAGCAGCGAGAGTAAGAGCTCTGGAAACACCATATATTTT. The variable domain in full, completed from reference TRBV25-1 and TRBJ1-3, reads EADIYQTPRYLVIGTGKKITLECSQTMGHDKMYWYQQDPGMELHLIHYSYGVNSTEKGDLSSESTVSRIRTEHFPLTLESARPSHTSQYLCASSESKSSGNTIYFGEGSWLTVV.

The chain recombines TRBV7-6 with TRBJ2-2; D call uncertain. The V end was cut by 5 bases, the J end by 0 bases, with 13 bases between. Germline V gene lookup returns CDR1 SGHVS and CDR2 FNYEAQ. This CDR3 spans 16 amino acids. Here the CDR3 DNA reads TGTGCCAGCAGCCCCCGGACGGCGGCGAACACCGGGGAGCTGTTTTTT. It yields the protein CASSPRTAANTGELFF.

This sequence joins TRBV6-1 and TRBJ1-3; possible D gene TRBD1, 6 bases. This CDR3 comprises 15 residues. CDR1 MNHNS and CDR2 SASEGT come from the germline V gene. Trimming stripped 3 bases from V and 4 bases from J, with 13 bases between. The chain's CDR3 is CASSDPTGIGNTIYF. CDR3 coding DNA: TGTGCCAGCAGTGACCCAACAGGGATAGGAAACACCATATATTTT.

In its sample, this clone was seen a few times. The chain has TRBV7-9 and TRBJ2-7, with 9 bases aligning to TRBD1. CDR3 length equals 13 residues. Germline assignment: CDR1 SEHNR and CDR2 FQNEAQ (reference sequence). The V gene end was trimmed by 4 bases and the J gene end by 6 bases; junction bases not matched to a gene: 4. Here the CDR3 reads CASSSGTGTEQYF. CDR3 in DNA: TGTGCCAGCAGCTCCGGGACAGGGACCGAGCAGTACTTC.

V and J are TRBV14 and TRBJ2-1; no clear D. Germline V gene sequence: CDR1 SGHDN, CDR2 FVKESK. This CDR3 is 13 amino acids long. V lost 2 bases to trimming and J lost 6 bases, with 8 bases between them. CDR3 loop: CASSQSPINEQFF. The CDR3 DNA is TGTGCCAGCAGCCAATCCCCCATCAATGAGCAGTTCTTC.

The chain recombines TRBV7-3 with TRBJ2-7; 7 positions match TRBD1. J was trimmed by 4 bases and V by 0 bases; bases with no gene match: 6. CDR1 and CDR2 (germline): SGHTA, FQGTGA. The CDR3 loop spans 15 amino acids. CDR3 protein: CASSLTRDRRYEQYF. The CDR3 DNA is TGTGCCAGCAGCTTAACAAGGGACAGAAGATACGAGCAGTACTTC.